Reported below is one TCR beta chain. Its cognate antigen has yet to be identified. No clone much larger than this one lies a single base away; base qualities are absent. The sample comes from a study of blood T cell repertoires in COVID-19 (dated by TCRdb to 2020 to 2022). Regarding the complete study: Samples covering the acute and convalescent phases of COVID-19 were provided by collaborators in the United States, Italy and Spain. The material from the prospective study consisted of cDNA or gDNA derived from T cells, B-cell-depleted T cells, or PBMCs. Deeply sampled blood TCRbeta repertoires from subjects exposed to, actively infected with, or recovered from COVID-19 were included in the dataset. The repertoires were made available in a free public database intended to serve as a resource for research on the immune response to SARS-CoV-2. Samples came from the ongoing ImmuneRACE study (first 160 participants) plus 1,254 subjects from 6 global collaborators. The sample metadata nearly always contained a de-identified subject ID, COVID-19 status, age in years and sex. HLA class I and class II types, where available, came from metadata supplied by the sample provider rather than from assay-based typing. Overall results and qualifications from the work: How much clinical and demographic metadata was included differed by source and by participant, and the metadata was provided uncurated.

The immunoSEQ Assay, a bias-controlled multiplex PCR, was used to amplify TCRbeta CDR3 regions from genomic DNA. The source study handled its data this way. Within the assay, amplification of reference gene primers was used to estimate how many nucleated cells each sample contained. Sequence reads were collapsed and filtered to measure the absolute abundance of every unique TCRbeta CDR3 rearrangement. For each sample, productive Simpson clonality was calculated as the square root of Simpson's diversity index over productive rearrangements. TCRdb obtained this table from immuneACCESS and retained in-frame rearrangements with V and J assigned. These tables miss some clones; where compared with another copy, unresolved V genes account for less than half of the shortfall, and the remainder is unexplained. That table is the source of V, J and clone size, and D and trimming were worked out from the DNA. This sample is represented by about 96,000 clones; around nine tenths of them were singletons. About 4.2% of the sample belongs to the ten largest clones.

From the germline V gene, CDR1 is MGHRA and CDR2 is YSYEKL. A distance of 13 bases separates the germline ends of V and J, which lose 0 bases and 2 bases respectively. Its CDR3 holds 16 amino acids, cysteine through phenylalanine. The read is trimmed to its CDR3 DNA, 48 bases read in frame from base 1. In Seattle, one collaborating source enrolled patients while the infection was active and tracked those patients longitudinally over the course of disease. Each collaborating institution followed its own protocols to collect whole blood in K2EDTA tubes. Collaborator samples were shipped for TCRbeta analysis as frozen whole blood, isolated PBMCs, or DNA extracted from either sample type.

Sequenced: peripheral blood. The sequence derives from a human donor with COVID-19, enrolled during active disease. The donor label of this sample is uncertain. The rearrangement joined TRBV4-1 to TRBJ2-5; perhaps TRBD2 is the D gene, with 6 bases matching. The DNA reads as follows: TGCGCCAGCAGCCAAGATCTCCGGGCGGGGCAAGAGACCCAGTACTTC. This encodes CASSQDLRAGQETQYF.